This is a list of T cell receptor beta chains from one sample in a study of blood T cell repertoires in COVID-19. The repertoire was sequenced with immunoSEQ multiplex PCR; TCRdb's copy has only in-frame clones and lacks some. The data contain 150,000 to 200,000 clones, under 85% of them seen just once; the ten biggest clones take up about 3%. The material sequenced was peripheral blood. The receptors were sampled from a man aged 70-80 years with acute or convalescent COVID-19. Both conserved end residues are part of each CDR3. Each record gives: V gene, J gene, clone size, D gene, CDR3 DNA, CDR3 protein. D genes are given only for firm matches. Where a row states a size, it is once, few, many or the class of an expanded clone; other rows omit it.

V gene: TRBV21-1; J gene: TRBJ1-5; clone size: .; D gene: .; CDR3 DNA: TGTGCCAGCAGCAAAATGGCAGGGAATCAGCCCCAGCATTTT; CDR3 protein: CASSKMAGNQPQHF
V gene: TRBV6-2/TRBV6-3; J gene: TRBJ1-5; clone size: .; D gene: TRBD1; CDR3 DNA: TGTGCCAGCAGTTACCAAACAGGGGCCAATCAGCCCCAGCATTTT; CDR3 protein: CASSYQTGANQPQHF
V gene: TRBV28; J gene: TRBJ1-2; clone size: .; D gene: TRBD1; CDR3 DNA: TGTGCCAGCAGTCGATTACCTACAGGGGGCGCGGGCTACACCTTC; CDR3 protein: CASSRLPTGGAGYTF
V gene: TRBV28; J gene: TRBJ1-2; clone size: .; D gene: .; CDR3 DNA: TGTGCCAGTTTAAAAGGGGGAAGTGGATATGGCTACACCTTC; CDR3 protein: CASLKGGSGYGYTF
V gene: TRBV19; J gene: TRBJ1-4; clone size: once; D gene: .; CDR3 DNA: TGTGCCAGTACTCTCACCGCCCAGGGAGAAAAACTGTTTTTT; CDR3 protein: CASTLTAQGEKLFF
V gene: TRBV7-6; J gene: TRBJ1-6; clone size: few; D gene: .; CDR3 DNA: TGTGCCAGCAGCTTACGGGAGGCGGACTCCTATAATTCACCCCTCCACTTT; CDR3 protein: CASSLREADSYNSPLHF
V gene: TRBV24-1; J gene: TRBJ2-3; clone size: .; D gene: .; CDR3 DNA: TGTGCCACGCAGGGAGGACTCACAGATACGCAGTATTTT; CDR3 protein: CATQGGLTDTQYF
V gene: TRBV12-1; J gene: TRBJ1-1; clone size: .; D gene: .; CDR3 DNA: TGTGCCAGCAGCCTACGTACAGGGGGAGTGGCGAACACTGAAGCTTTCTTT; CDR3 protein: CASSLRTGGVANTEAFF
V gene: TRBV19; J gene: TRBJ1-3; clone size: .; D gene: TRBD1; CDR3 DNA: TGTGCCAGTAGTAGGGACAGCTCTGGAAACACCATATATTTT; CDR3 protein: CASSRDSSGNTIYF
V gene: TRBV5-1; J gene: TRBJ2-1; clone size: .; D gene: .; CDR3 DNA: TGCGCCAGCAGCTTGAGTGGGCAGGGCCCATGGGATGAGCAGTTCTTC; CDR3 protein: CASSLSGQGPWDEQFF
V gene: TRBV6-5; J gene: TRBJ1-2; clone size: .; D gene: .; CDR3 DNA: TGTGCCAGCAGACCATTAAACAGGGCTGGTGGCTACACCTTC; CDR3 protein: CASRPLNRAGGYTF
V gene: TRBV5-1; J gene: TRBJ2-1; clone size: .; D gene: .; CDR3 DNA: TGCGCCAGCAGCCTCCTACCGGGACCCAGGGGTGGAAATGAGCAGTTCTTC; CDR3 protein: CASSLLPGPRGGNEQFF
V gene: TRBV6-5; J gene: TRBJ1-4; clone size: once; D gene: TRBD1; CDR3 DNA: TGTGCCAGCAGCCACAGACAGGGGGGTAATGAAAAACTGTTTTTT; CDR3 protein: CASSHRQGGNEKLFF
V gene: TRBV9; J gene: TRBJ1-4; clone size: .; D gene: TRBD1; CDR3 DNA: TGTGCCAGCAGCCCCGGGACAGGGCATGAAAAACTGTTTTTT; CDR3 protein: CASSPGTGHEKLFF
V gene: TRBV6-5; J gene: TRBJ2-7; clone size: .; D gene: TRBD1; CDR3 DNA: TGTGCCAGCAGTCAGGGGGCCTACGAGCAGTACTTC; CDR3 protein: CASSQGAYEQYF
V gene: TRBV7-7; J gene: TRBJ2-5; clone size: .; D gene: .; CDR3 DNA: TGTGCTAGCAGCTTAGAAAACAGGGAAGAGACCCAGTACTTC; CDR3 protein: CASSLENREETQYF
V gene: TRBV19; J gene: TRBJ1-5; clone size: .; D gene: TRBD1; CDR3 DNA: TGTGCCAGTAGAATGACAGGGGGCGGTCAGCCCCAGCATTTT; CDR3 protein: CASRMTGGGQPQHF
V gene: TRBV9; J gene: TRBJ1-4; clone size: .; D gene: TRBD1; CDR3 DNA: TGTGCCAGCAGCGTGACAGGGAACGAAAAACTGTTTTTT; CDR3 protein: CASSVTGNEKLFF
V gene: TRBV5-1; J gene: TRBJ2-5; clone size: .; D gene: TRBD2; CDR3 DNA: TGCGCCAGCAGCTCTGCGGGGACTAGCGCAGAGACCCAGTACTTC; CDR3 protein: CASSSAGTSAETQYF
V gene: TRBV5-5; J gene: TRBJ1-1; clone size: .; D gene: .; CDR3 DNA: TGTGCCAGCAGTCCAAACACTGAAGCTTTCTTT; CDR3 protein: CASSPNTEAFF
V gene: TRBV19; J gene: TRBJ2-7; clone size: .; D gene: TRBD1; CDR3 DNA: TGTGCCAGTAGTTCTACGGGACAGCAAAACTACGAGCAGTACTTC; CDR3 protein: CASSSTGQQNYEQYF
V gene: TRBV2; J gene: TRBJ1-1; clone size: .; D gene: .; CDR3 DNA: TGTGCCAGCAGCCGGGACTATACAGGGTTGGGGAACACTGAAGCTTTCTTT; CDR3 protein: CASSRDYTGLGNTEAFF
V gene: TRBV11-2; J gene: TRBJ2-5; clone size: .; D gene: .; CDR3 DNA: TGTGCCAGCAGCTTAGAGGGGGGGGCCATCGAGACCCAGTACTTC; CDR3 protein: CASSLEGGAIETQYF
V gene: TRBV5-4; J gene: TRBJ1-4; clone size: .; D gene: .; CDR3 DNA: TGTGCCAGCAGCTTGGGGCAGACTACTAATGAAAAACTGTTTTTT; CDR3 protein: CASSLGQTTNEKLFF
V gene: TRBV6-4; J gene: TRBJ2-3; clone size: .; D gene: TRBD2; CDR3 DNA: TGTGCCAGCAGTGCTTCCCATGGACTAGTTCCAGATACGCAGTATTTT; CDR3 protein: CASSASHGLVPDTQYF
V gene: TRBV10-1; J gene: TRBJ2-4; clone size: .; D gene: TRBD2; CDR3 DNA: TGCGCCAGCAGTCGAATAGCGGGGCCCGTGGACATTCAGTACTTC; CDR3 protein: CASSRIAGPVDIQYF
V gene: TRBV28; J gene: TRBJ1-1; clone size: .; D gene: .; CDR3 DNA: TGTGCCAGCGGGCCGCGGGGAGCTTTCTTT; CDR3 protein: CASGPRGAFF
V gene: TRBV7-6; J gene: TRBJ1-4; clone size: .; D gene: TRBD1; CDR3 DNA: TGTGCCAGCAGCCGGACAGGGGGTCTCAATGAAAAACTGTTTTTT; CDR3 protein: CASSRTGGLNEKLFF
V gene: TRBV5-4; J gene: TRBJ1-2; clone size: .; D gene: TRBD1; CDR3 DNA: TGTGCCAGCAGCTTGCGGGGGACAGAGCGAGGGAACTATGGCTACACCTTC; CDR3 protein: CASSLRGTERGNYGYTF